One sample yielded the 20 T cell receptor beta chains listed below, sequenced in a study of T cell responses to AZD1222 COVID-19 vaccine. Repertoires were generated with immunoSEQ multiplex PCR, while TCRdb's copy carries only in-frame clones and drops some. Of approximately 130,000 clones in the sample, 92% were seen once. The sequenced sample was peripheral blood, obtained on day 0 of AZD1222 vaccination. These receptors all stem from an adult in good health.

The CDR3 nucleotides are TGCGCCAGCAGCCAAGATCCCGGGCCCAGACAAACAGATACGCAGTATTTT. This encodes CASSQDPGPRQTDTQYF. The chain combines TRBV4-1 with TRBJ2-3; D gene uncertain. V was shortened by 0 bases and J by 3 bases, with 16 bases between the two germline ends. The germline gives CDR1 MGHRA, CDR2 YSYEKL. CDR3 length: 17 amino acids.

The chain links TRBV10-3 to TRBJ1-2, with D possibly TRBD1 on 5 matching bases. The CDR3 has 16 residues. V lost 3 bases to trimming and J lost 5 bases, with 19 bases between them. In germline, CDR1 is ENHRY, CDR2 SYGVKD. The CDR3 sequence is CAISDLGFQRGYGYTF. CDR3 bases: TGTGCCATCAGTGATCTCGGCTTCCAAAGGGGTTATGGCTACACCTTC.

This clone has just one count. The chain combines TRBV27 with TRBJ2-7; maybe TRBD1 (6 bases). Trimming took 6 bases from V and 2 from J, leaving 8 bases between them. This CDR3 has 12 amino acids. Germline V gene lookup returns CDR1 MNHEY and CDR2 SMNVEV (reference sequence). As DNA, the CDR3 is TGTGCCAGCAGGGACAGAGCCTACGAGCAGTACTTC. The encoded protein is CASRDRAYEQYF.

The chain uses TRBV5-1 and TRBJ2-7; 7 nucleotides match TRBD1. V dropped 2 bases and J dropped 0; count of bases not matched to a gene: 11. CDR3 length equals 17 residues. CDR1 SGHRS and CDR2 YFSETQ come from the germline V gene. The DNA for the CDR3 is TGCGCCAGCAGCTTAACCCTGACAGGGACCCTCTCCTACGAGCAGTACTTC. Its translation is CASSLTLTGTLSYEQYF.

The chain couples TRBV6-6 to TRBJ1-4; 7 nucleotides match TRBD1. The CDR3 length is 13 residues. CDR1 and CDR2 from the germline V gene are MNHNY and SVGAGI (reference sequence). The ends lost 8 bases at V and 4 bases at J; junction bases unmatched: 4. In DNA, the CDR3 is TGTGCCAGCGGACCAGGGGGTAATGAAAAACTGTTTTTT. This translates into CASGPGGNEKLFF.

The chain has TRBV6-4 and TRBJ2-1, with D possibly matching TRBD1 (5 bases). This CDR3 is built from 14 residues. V was trimmed by 4 bases and J by 9 bases, leaving 16 bases between them. Germline CDR1 is MRHNA and CDR2 is SNTAGT. CDR3 amino acids: CASSGVSWGGEQFF. In DNA form, the CDR3 reads TGTGCCAGCAGTGGAGTTAGCTGGGGCGGTGAGCAGTTCTTC.

The chain couples TRBV4-2 to TRBJ2-7; D unclear. CDR3 length: 12 amino acids. The germline CDR1 and CDR2 sequences are LGHNA and YNFKEQ. V lost 1 base and J 2 bases, leaving 3 bases between the germline ends. This chain's CDR3 is CASSQGAYEQYF. DNA of the CDR3: TGTGCCAGCAGCCAAGGGGCCTACGAGCAGTACTTC.

The chain uses TRBV7-9 and TRBJ1-1; D remains ambiguous. Trimming left V 3 bases short and J 5 bases short, with 13 bases between. This CDR3 contains 14 residues. The germline V gene has CDR1 SEHNR and CDR2 FQNEAQ (reference sequence). CDR3 nucleotides: TGTGCCAGCAGCTTCCAAACCCGGAGGACTGAAGCTTTCTTT. It is translated as CASSFQTRRTEAFF.

The chain recombines TRBV19 with TRBJ2-4, with TRBD2 matching over 9 bases. Germline values: CDR1 LNHDA, CDR2 SQIVND (reference sequence). The CDR3 spans 14 residues. Trimming took 6 bases from V and 8 from J; bases not matched to a gene: 8. CDR3 in amino acids: CASRGLADTDIQYF. The CDR3 DNA follows: TGTGCCAGTAGGGGACTAGCAGATACGGACATTCAGTACTTC.

The chain couples TRBV6-5 to TRBJ2-3; no definite D call. Trimming took off 5 bases at V and 1 base at J, with 10 bases between the two ends. The CDR3 consists of 14 residues. Germline CDR1 and CDR2: MNHEY and SVGAGI. Written as DNA, the CDR3 is TGTGCCAGCAGTATCGAATTTGGCACAGATACGCAGTATTTT. Protein: CASSIEFGTDTQYF.

Concerning this clone itself: Other DNA variants within this sample encode the same CDR3. The J gene is TRBJ2-7, the V gene TRBV19; no clear D gene. The CDR3 has 13 amino acids. Germline CDR1 LNHDA, CDR2 SQIVND (reference sequence). V was pared by 2 bases and J by 10 bases, with 15 bases between. CDR3 coding DNA: TGTGCCAGTAGTATACGTTCCTCGAGCGAACAGTACTTC. This sequence encodes CASSIRSSSEQYF. The full variable domain, completed using reference TRBV19 and TRBJ2-7, is DGGITQSPKYLFRKEGQNVTLSCEQNLNHDAMYWYRQDPGQGLRLIYYSQIVNDFQKGDIAEGYSVSREKKESFPLTVTSAQKNPTAFYLCASSIRSSSEQYFGPGTRLTVT.

The DNA of the CDR3 is TGTGCCACCAGTGATTCCTGGAATGAAAAACTGTTTTTT. Its protein is CATSDSWNEKLFF. The chain has TRBV24-1 and TRBJ1-4; D gene unclear. CDR1 and CDR2 (germline): KGHDR, SFDVKD. V lost 2 bases, J lost 5 bases, and 5 bases lay in between. The CDR3 runs 13 residues.

The chain recombines TRBV10-3 with TRBJ2-1; no clear D. With 0 bases removed from V and 11 bases from J, the gap between germline ends came to 11 bases. This CDR3 has 13 residues. Germline V gene lookup returns CDR1 ENHRY and CDR2 SYGVKD. In DNA, the CDR3 is TGTGCCATCAGTGAGTCTAAGGCTACAAAGCAGTTCTTC. It translates to CAISESKATKQFF.

The CDR3 loop reads CASSLGGQAGRGAFF. For the CDR3, the DNA is TGCGCCAGCAGCTTAGGCGGACAGGCTGGACGTGGGGCTTTCTTT. The chain carries TRBV5-1 and TRBJ1-1, with 7 bases lining up with TRBD1. This CDR3 spans 15 amino acids. The V gene's germline CDR1 is SGHRS and CDR2 YFSETQ. The junction had 15 bases not matched to a gene; V was cut back by 2 bases and J by 11 bases.

The V call is TRBV11-2, the J call TRBJ2-2; 9 bases map to TRBD2. V gave up 3 bases and J gave up 4 bases; unmatched junction bases: 6. The CDR3 is 16 amino acids. CDR1 is SGHAT, CDR2 FQNNGV, per germline. In DNA, the CDR3 is TGTGCCAGCAGCTTGCGGGAGGGATTGAGCACCGGGGAGCTGTTTTTT. Its translation: CASSLREGLSTGELFF.

The DNA of the CDR3 is TGTGCCAGCAGCTTCGGACTCGCAGGGGGCGGGTACGATGAAAAACTGTTTTTT. It is translated as CASSFGLAGGGYDEKLFF. V usage is TRBV7-9 and J usage is TRBJ1-4, with 8 bases identical to TRBD1. The V segment lost 3 bases and the J segment 6 bases; nucleotides outside the gene matches: 15. This CDR3 has 18 residues. Germline V gene data show CDR1 as SEHNR and CDR2 as FQNEAQ (reference sequence).

The chain links TRBV4-1 to TRBJ1-3; TRBD1 might be the D (5 bases). CDR3 length: 14 residues. Germline V gene data show CDR1 as MGHRA and CDR2 as YSYEKL. V dropped 7 bases and J dropped 3 bases, with 13 bases sitting between them. The CDR3 region is CASNMGGFGNTIYF. For the CDR3, the DNA is TGCGCCAGCAACATGGGGGGGTTTGGAAACACCATATATTTT.

DNA for the CDR3: TGCGCCAGCAGCTTGACTAGCGGGATGGGGAATACGCAGTATTTT. As protein: CASSLTSGMGNTQYF. The chain combines TRBV5-1 with TRBJ2-3, with 10 bases aligning to TRBD2. This CDR3 spans 15 amino acids. Germline trimming cut 1 base from V and 7 bases from J; bases unmatched to any gene: 6. Germline V gene lookup returns CDR1 SGHRS and CDR2 YFSETQ.

This sequence joins TRBV9 and TRBJ2-3; D remains unclear. Germline V lookup: CDR1 SGDLS, CDR2 YYNGEE. V shed 7 bases and J shed 4 bases, with 19 bases lying between them. CDR3 size: 15 residues. CDR3 sequence reads: CASSGDKVPADTQYF. For the CDR3, the DNA is TGTGCCAGCTCAGGAGATAAAGTTCCCGCAGATACGCAGTATTTT.

As regards this clone: One end of the junction does not line up with germline, which may come from a read error. V is TRBV7-7 and J is TRBJ2-7; 12 bases map to TRBD1. From germline, CDR1 is SSHAT and CDR2 FNYEAQ (reference sequence). The CDR3 loop spans 17 amino acids. CDR3 loop: CASSQMPPGQGAHEQYF. CDR3 in DNA: TGTGCTAGCAGCCAAATGCCTCCGGGACAGGGGGCCCACGAGCAGTACTTC. The whole variable domain, filled in from reference TRBV7-7 and TRBJ2-7, reads GAGVSQSPRYKVTKRGQDVTLRCDPISSHATLYWYQQALGQGPEFLTYFNYEAQPDKSGLPSDRFSAERPEGSISTLTIQRTEQRDSAMYRCASSQMPPGQGAHEQYFGPGTRLTVT.